The 9 T cell receptor beta chains presented below share a single source sample, sequenced in a study of immune heterogeneity within non-small cell lung tumors. Genomic DNA extracted from bulk tumor tissue served as template. A total of about 550 ng was used per sample. Biopsies, several per primary tumor and spaced far apart, were collected during surgery. Curative operations were performed on patients who had untreated, newly diagnosed non-small cell lung cancer. TCR beta CDR3 amplification used multiplex PCR with 32 V and 13 J primers. TCRdb re-analysed the multiplex PCR reads in MiXCR, keeping a single row per CDR3 protein. The sample consists of about 22,000 distinct CDR3 sequences, less than 35% of them appearing once. The sequencing input was lung tumor tissue. The receptor set was obtained from a man in his forties with non-small cell lung cancer.

The chain employs TRBV24-1 and TRBJ2-3, with D perhaps TRBD2 (6 bases). V was shortened by 3 bases and J by 0 bases, with 12 bases between the two germline ends. This CDR3 has 16 amino acids. Germline V gene data show CDR1 as KGHDR and CDR2 as SFDVKD. CDR3 sequence (DNA): TGTGCCACCAGTGATCCCGGGACTGTTAGCACAGATACGCAGTATTTT. Amino acid sequence: CATSDPGTVSTDTQYF.

The chain couples TRBV7-6 to TRBJ1-1; D is unclear. V was clipped by 0 bases and J by 1 base, with 6 bases between them. The germline V gene has CDR1 SGHVS and CDR2 FNYEAQ. The CDR3 sequence is 14 residues long. The DNA of the CDR3 is TGTGCCAGCAGCTTAGCGGAACGGAACACTGAAGCTTTCTTT. This gives the protein CASSLAERNTEAFF. Supplemented by reference TRBV7-6 and TRBJ1-1, the full variable domain reads GAGVSQSPRYKVTKRGQDVALRCDPISGHVSLYWYRQALGQGPEFLTYFNYEAQQDKSGLPNDRFSAERPEGSISTLTIQRTEQRDSAMYRCASSLAERNTEAFFGQGTRLTVV.

This clonotype was observed a few times. This chain links TRBV7-2 with TRBJ1-1; D not certain. V was pared by 2 bases and J by 2 bases, with 6 bases between. The CDR3 is 13 amino acids. Looked up from germline, CDR1 is SGHTA and CDR2 is FQGNSA. CDR3 loop: CASSLWVNTEAFF. The CDR3 bases are TGTGCCAGCAGCTTATGGGTTAACACTGAAGCTTTCTTT.

The genes are TRBV28 and TRBJ1-1, with D possibly being TRBD1 (5 bases). Germline CDR1 reads MDHEN; CDR2 reads SYDVKM. The CDR3 covers 13 residues. Trimming took 7 bases from V and 4 from J, leaving 13 bases between them. CDR3 protein: CASIYGGGTEAFF. The DNA for the CDR3 is TGTGCCAGCATATACGGGGGGGGCACTGAAGCTTTCTTT.

This clonotype occurred many times. This chain links TRBV10-3 with TRBJ1-3; TRBD1 matches at 7 bases. CDR3 length: 14 residues. J lost 0 bases, V lost 9 bases, and 5 bases had no gene match. Germline CDR1 is ENHRY and CDR2 is SYGVKD. The CDR3: CAMRQGYSGNTIYF. The CDR3 DNA reads TGTGCCATGAGACAGGGCTACTCTGGAAACACCATATATTTT.

The rearrangement uses TRBV25-1 and TRBJ2-1; TRBD2 might be the D (6 bases). Per the germline V gene, CDR1 is MGHDK and CDR2 is SYGVNS. This CDR3 region has 17 residues. Trimming left V 3 bases short and J 0 bases short, with 15 bases between. CDR3 sequence (DNA): TGTGCCAGCAGTGACGCCGCAGCGGGCCACTCCTACAATGAGCAGTTCTTC. Its protein is CASSDAAAGHSYNEQFF.

For this clonotype: A much larger clone is a single base away; this may be a read error. The chain uses TRBV4-2 and TRBJ2-3; D perhaps matches TRBD1 (6 bases). From germline, CDR1 is LGHNA and CDR2 YNFKEQ. The CDR3 runs 17 residues. V lost 1 base and J 8 bases, leaving 22 bases between the germline ends. The CDR3 sequence is CASSQASRGGSGVTQYF. CDR3 nucleotide sequence: TGTGCCAGCAGCCAAGCATCTAGAGGGGGTTCCGGGGTTACGCAGTATTTT.

Note on this clonotype: With a much larger clone just one base away, this may be a read error. The chain has TRBV6-1 and TRBJ1-6, with D perhaps TRBD1 (6 bases). V was trimmed by 10 bases and J by 6 bases, leaving 28 bases between them. Germline V lookup: CDR1 MNHNS, CDR2 SASEGT. The CDR3 is made up of 18 amino acids. The CDR3 region has the DNA TGTGCCACCTCTAAAACAGTCAGAACCCTAGGGGGTAATTCACCCCTCCACTTT. As protein: CATSKTVRTLGGNSPLHF.

This clonotype was counted ten times or more. The chain has TRBV6-4 and TRBJ1-6; the D is unclear. This CDR3 region has 18 residues. The V gene lost 0 bases and the J gene lost 0 bases, with 12 bases spanning the gap. Germline CDR1 MRHNA, CDR2 SNTAGT. CDR3 nucleotides: TGTGCCAGCAGTGACTCTGGGAAGGGCAGCTCCTATAATTCACCCCTCCACTTT. Amino acids: CASSDSGKGSSYNSPLHF.